The 4 T cell receptor beta chains below were found in one sample sequenced in a study of CD8 T cells in Susac syndrome. An input of roughly 0.5 to 1 ug of RNA was subjected to reverse transcription using random hexamers. TCRdb fed the immunoSEQ multiplex PCR reads into MiXCR, producing one record per CDR3 protein. The sample yields some 150,000 distinct CDR3 sequences, nearly 97% seen once. The sequenced sample consisted of CD8+ T cells from PBMCs. These receptors originate from a human donor with multiple sclerosis.

This sequence joins TRBV4-1 and TRBJ2-4; D perhaps matches TRBD2 (5 bases). This CDR3 comprises 14 residues. Per germline, CDR1 MGHRA and CDR2 YSYEKL. The V end was cut by 2 bases, the J end by 13 bases, with 18 bases between. In nucleotides, the CDR3 is TGCGCCAGCAGCCAAAAGGGTGAAGGCGACTACCAGTACTTC. This sequence encodes CASSQKGEGDYQYF.

The table lists this clonotype with a count of one. The chain is built from TRBV27 and TRBJ1-2; D unresolved. The CDR3 is 14 amino acids. Trimming cost V 5 bases and J 5 bases, with 15 bases left between them. Per the germline V gene, CDR1 is MNHEY and CDR2 is SMNVEV (reference sequence). The CDR3, as DNA: TGTGCCAGCAGTGCGCTACAGTCCGGATATGGCTACACCTTC. This translates into CASSALQSGYGYTF.

The J gene is TRBJ1-1, the V gene TRBV29-1; D is ambiguous. Per the germline V gene, CDR1 is SQVTM and CDR2 is ANQGSEA. Deletions cut 3 bases from V and 3 bases from J, with 8 bases between. The CDR3 sequence is 12 residues long. CDR3 residues: CSVEVTDTEAFF. The DNA of the CDR3 is TGCAGCGTTGAGGTAACGGACACTGAAGCTTTCTTT.

The V call is TRBV7-9, the J call TRBJ2-3; D perhaps matches TRBD2 (6 bases). The CDR3 is 15 amino acids. The V gene's germline CDR1 is SEHNR and CDR2 FQNEAQ (reference sequence). V gave up 2 bases and J gave up 0 bases, with 9 bases separating them. The CDR3 DNA sequence: TGTGCCAGCAGCTTAAGGCGGGAAAGCACAGATACGCAGTATTTT. This sequence encodes CASSLRRESTDTQYF.